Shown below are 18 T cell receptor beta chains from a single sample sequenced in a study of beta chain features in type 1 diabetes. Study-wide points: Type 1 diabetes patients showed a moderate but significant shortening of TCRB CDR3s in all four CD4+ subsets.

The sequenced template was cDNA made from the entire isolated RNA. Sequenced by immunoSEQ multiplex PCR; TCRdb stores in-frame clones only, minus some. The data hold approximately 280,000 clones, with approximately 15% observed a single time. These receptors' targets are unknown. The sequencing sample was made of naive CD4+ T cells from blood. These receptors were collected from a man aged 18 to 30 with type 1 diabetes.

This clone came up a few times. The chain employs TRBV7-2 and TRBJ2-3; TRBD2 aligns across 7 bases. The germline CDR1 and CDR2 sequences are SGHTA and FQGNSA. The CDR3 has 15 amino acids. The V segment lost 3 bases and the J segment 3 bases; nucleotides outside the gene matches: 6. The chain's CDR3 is CASSFASGGTDTQYF. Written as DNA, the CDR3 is TGTGCCAGCAGCTTTGCCTCGGGGGGAACAGATACGCAGTATTTT.

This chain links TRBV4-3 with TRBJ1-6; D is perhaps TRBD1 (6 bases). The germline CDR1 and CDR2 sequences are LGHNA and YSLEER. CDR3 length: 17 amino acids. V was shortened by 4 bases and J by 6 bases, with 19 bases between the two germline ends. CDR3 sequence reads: CASSPGTFTFLNSPLHF. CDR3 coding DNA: TGCGCCAGCAGCCCAGGGACATTTACTTTTCTTAATTCACCCCTCCACTTT.

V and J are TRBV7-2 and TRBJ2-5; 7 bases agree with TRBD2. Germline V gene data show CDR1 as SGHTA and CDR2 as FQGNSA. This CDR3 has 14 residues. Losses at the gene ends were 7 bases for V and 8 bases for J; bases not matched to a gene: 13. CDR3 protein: CASTGIAGSTTQYF. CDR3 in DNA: TGTGCCAGCACCGGGATAGCGGGCTCCACAACCCAGTACTTC.

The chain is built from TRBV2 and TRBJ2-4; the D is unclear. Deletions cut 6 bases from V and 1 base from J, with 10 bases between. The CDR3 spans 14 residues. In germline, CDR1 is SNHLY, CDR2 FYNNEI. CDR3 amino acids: CASRSSEAKNIQYF. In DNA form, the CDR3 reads TGTGCCAGCAGGAGTTCGGAGGCCAAAAACATTCAGTACTTC.

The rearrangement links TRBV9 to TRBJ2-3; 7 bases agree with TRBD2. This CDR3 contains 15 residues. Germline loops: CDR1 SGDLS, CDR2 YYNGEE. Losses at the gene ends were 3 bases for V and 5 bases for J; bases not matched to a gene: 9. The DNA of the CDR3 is TGTGCCAGCAGCGCGCTAGCGGAGGGAGGAGATACGCAGTATTTT. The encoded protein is CASSALAEGGDTQYF.

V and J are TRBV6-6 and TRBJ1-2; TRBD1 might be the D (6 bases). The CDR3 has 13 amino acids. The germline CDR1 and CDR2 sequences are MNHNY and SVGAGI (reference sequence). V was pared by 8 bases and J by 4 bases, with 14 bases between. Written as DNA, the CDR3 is TGTGCCAGCCGCTCAGGGGATGGCTATGGCTACACCTTC. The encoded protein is CASRSGDGYGYTF.

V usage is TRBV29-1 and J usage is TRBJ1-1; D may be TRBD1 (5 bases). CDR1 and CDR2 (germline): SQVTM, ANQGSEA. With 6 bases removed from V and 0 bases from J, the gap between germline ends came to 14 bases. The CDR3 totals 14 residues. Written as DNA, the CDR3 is TGCAGCGTAGCAACACAGGTTGTGAACACTGAAGCTTTCTTT. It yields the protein CSVATQVVNTEAFF.

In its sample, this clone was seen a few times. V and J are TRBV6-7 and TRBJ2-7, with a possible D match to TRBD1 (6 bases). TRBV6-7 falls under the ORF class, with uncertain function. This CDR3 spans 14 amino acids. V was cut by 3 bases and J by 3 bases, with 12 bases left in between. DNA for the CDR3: TGTGCCAGCAGTTATATGAGGGGACACTACGAGCAGTACTTC. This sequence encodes CASSYMRGHYEQYF.

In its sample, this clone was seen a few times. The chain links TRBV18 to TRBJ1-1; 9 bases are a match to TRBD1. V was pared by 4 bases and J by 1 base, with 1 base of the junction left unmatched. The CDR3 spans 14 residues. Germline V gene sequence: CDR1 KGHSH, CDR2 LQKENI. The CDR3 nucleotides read TGTGCCAGCTCACAGACAGGGGGGAACACTGAAGCTTTCTTT. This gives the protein CASSQTGGNTEAFF.

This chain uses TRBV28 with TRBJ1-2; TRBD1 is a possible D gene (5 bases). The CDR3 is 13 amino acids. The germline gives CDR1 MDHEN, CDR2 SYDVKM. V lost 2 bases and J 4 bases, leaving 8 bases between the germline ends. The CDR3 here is CASSLTGVYGYTF. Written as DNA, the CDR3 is TGTGCCAGCAGTTTAACAGGAGTCTATGGCTACACCTTC.

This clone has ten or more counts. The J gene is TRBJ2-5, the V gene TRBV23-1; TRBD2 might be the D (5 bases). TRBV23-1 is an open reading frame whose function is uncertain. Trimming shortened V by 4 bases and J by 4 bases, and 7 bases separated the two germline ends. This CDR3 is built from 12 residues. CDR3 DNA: TGCGCCAGCAGTCGAGGAGGAGAGACCCAGTACTTC. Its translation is CASSRGGETQYF.

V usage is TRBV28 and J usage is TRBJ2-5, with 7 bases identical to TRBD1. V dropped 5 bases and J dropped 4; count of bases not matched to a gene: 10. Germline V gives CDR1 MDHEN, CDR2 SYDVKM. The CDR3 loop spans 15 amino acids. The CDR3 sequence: CASSLGGAPGETQYF. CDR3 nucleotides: TGTGCCAGCAGTCTAGGGGGCGCGCCCGGAGAGACCCAGTACTTC. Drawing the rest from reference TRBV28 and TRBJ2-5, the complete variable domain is DVKVTQSSRYLVKRTGEKVFLECVQDMDHENMFWYRQDPGLGLRLIYFSYDVKMKEKGDIPEGYSVSREKKERFSLILESASTNQTSMYLCASSLGGAPGETQYFGPGTRLLVL.

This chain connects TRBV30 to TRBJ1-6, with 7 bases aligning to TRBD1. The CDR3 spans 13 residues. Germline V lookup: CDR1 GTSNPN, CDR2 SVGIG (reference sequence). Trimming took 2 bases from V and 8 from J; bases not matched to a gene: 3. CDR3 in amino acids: CAWSLGTDSPLHF. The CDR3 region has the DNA TGTGCCTGGAGTCTAGGGACAGATTCACCCCTCCACTTT.

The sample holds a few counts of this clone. This chain's CDR3 is CARRGTGCHEQYF. CDR3 DNA: TGTGCCCGCCGGGGGACAGGGTGCCACGAGCAGTACTTC. The chain combines TRBV19 with TRBJ2-7, with 9 bases lining up with TRBD1. V lost 11 bases to trimming and J lost 5 bases; unmatched junction nucleotides: 10. The CDR3 spans 13 residues. Looked up from germline, CDR1 is LNHDA and CDR2 is SQIVND (reference sequence).

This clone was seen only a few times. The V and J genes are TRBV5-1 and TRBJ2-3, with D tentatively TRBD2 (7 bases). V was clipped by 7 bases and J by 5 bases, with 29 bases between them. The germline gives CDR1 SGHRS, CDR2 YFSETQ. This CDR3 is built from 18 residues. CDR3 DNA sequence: TGCGCCAGCCTTATGATTGGCGGGGGCCGGAGGATAGGAGATACGCAGTATTTT. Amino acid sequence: CASLMIGGGRRIGDTQYF.

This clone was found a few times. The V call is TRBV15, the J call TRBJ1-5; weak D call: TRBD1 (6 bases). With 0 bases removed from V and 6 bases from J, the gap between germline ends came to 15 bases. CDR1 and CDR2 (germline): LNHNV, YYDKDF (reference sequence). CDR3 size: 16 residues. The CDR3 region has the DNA TGTGCCACCAGCAGAGAATGGGGGCGAGGGGTTCAGCCCCAGCATTTT. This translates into CATSREWGRGVQPQHF.

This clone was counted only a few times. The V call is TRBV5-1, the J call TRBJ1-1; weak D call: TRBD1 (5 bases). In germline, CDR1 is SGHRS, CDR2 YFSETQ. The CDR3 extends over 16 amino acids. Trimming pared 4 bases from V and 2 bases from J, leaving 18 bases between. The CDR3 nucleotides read TGCGCCAGCAGCCGTACCCCACAGGAACTCAACACTGAAGCTTTCTTT. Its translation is CASSRTPQELNTEAFF.

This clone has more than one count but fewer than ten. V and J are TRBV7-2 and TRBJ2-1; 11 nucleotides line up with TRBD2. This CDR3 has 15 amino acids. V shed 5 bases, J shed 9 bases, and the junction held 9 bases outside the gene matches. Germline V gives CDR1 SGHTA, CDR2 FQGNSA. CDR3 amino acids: CASSQNPLAGVEQFF. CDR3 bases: TGTGCCAGCAGCCAGAACCCACTAGCGGGAGTTGAGCAGTTCTTC.